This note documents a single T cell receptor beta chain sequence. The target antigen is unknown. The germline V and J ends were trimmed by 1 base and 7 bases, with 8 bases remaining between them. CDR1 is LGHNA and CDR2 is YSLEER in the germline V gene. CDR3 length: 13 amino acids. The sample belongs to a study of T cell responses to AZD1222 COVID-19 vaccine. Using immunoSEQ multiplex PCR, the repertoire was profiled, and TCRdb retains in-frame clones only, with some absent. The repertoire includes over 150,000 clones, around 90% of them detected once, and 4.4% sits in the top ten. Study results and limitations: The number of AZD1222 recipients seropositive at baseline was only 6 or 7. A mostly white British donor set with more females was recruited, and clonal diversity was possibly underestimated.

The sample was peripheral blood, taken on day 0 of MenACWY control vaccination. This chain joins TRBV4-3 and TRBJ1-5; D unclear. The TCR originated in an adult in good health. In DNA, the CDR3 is TGCGCCAGCAGCCAAGTGGCGGGACAGCCCCAGCATTTT. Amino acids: CASSQVAGQPQHF.